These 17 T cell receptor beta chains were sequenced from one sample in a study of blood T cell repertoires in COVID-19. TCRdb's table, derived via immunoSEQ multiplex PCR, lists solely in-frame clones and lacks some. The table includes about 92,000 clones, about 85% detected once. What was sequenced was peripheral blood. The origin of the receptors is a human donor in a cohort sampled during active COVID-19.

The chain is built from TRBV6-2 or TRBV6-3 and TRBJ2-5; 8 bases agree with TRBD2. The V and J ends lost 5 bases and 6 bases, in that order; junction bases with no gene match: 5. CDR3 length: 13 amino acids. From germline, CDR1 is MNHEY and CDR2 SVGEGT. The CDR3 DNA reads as TGTGCCAGCAGTGAGGCGGGAGGAAAGACCCAGTACTTC. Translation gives CASSEAGGKTQYF.

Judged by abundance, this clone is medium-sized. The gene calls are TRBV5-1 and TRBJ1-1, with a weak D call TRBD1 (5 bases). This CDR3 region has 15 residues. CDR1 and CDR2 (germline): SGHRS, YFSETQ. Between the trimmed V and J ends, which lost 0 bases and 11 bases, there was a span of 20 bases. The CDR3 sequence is CASSLAEAEERGAFF. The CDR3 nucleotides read TGCGCCAGCAGCTTGGCCGAAGCGGAAGAGCGGGGGGCTTTCTTT.

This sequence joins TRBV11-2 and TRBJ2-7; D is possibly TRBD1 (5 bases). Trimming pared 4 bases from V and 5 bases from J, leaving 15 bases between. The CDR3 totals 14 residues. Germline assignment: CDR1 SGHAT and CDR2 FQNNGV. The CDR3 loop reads CASSYNQGAHEQYF. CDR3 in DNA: TGTGCCAGCAGCTACAATCAAGGGGCCCACGAGCAGTACTTC.

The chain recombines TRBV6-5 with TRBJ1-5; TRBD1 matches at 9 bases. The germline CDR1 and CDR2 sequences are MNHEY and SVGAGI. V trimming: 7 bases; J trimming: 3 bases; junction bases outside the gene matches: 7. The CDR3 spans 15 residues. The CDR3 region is CASNKGQGPNQPQHF. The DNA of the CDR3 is TGTGCCAGCAACAAAGGACAGGGGCCCAATCAGCCCCAGCATTTT.

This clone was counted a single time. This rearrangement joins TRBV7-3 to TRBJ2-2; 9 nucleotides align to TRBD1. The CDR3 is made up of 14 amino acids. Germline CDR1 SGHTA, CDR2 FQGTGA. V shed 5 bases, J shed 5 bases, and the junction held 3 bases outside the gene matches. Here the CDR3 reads CASSQDRGTGELFF. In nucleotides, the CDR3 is TGTGCCAGCAGCCAAGACAGGGGGACCGGGGAGCTGTTTTTT.

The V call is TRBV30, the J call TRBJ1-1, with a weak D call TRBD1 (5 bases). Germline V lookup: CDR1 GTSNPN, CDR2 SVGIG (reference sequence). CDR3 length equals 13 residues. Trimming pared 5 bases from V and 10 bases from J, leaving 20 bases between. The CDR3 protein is CAWGTETGTTAFF. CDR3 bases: TGTGCCTGGGGGACGGAAACCGGCACTACAGCTTTCTTT.

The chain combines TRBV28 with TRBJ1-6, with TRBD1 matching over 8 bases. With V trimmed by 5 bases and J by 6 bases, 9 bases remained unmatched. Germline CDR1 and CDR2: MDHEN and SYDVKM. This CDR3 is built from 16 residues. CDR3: CASSRRGQGLNSPLHF. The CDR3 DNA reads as TGTGCCAGCAGTCGCCGTGGACAGGGTCTTAATTCACCCCTCCACTTT.

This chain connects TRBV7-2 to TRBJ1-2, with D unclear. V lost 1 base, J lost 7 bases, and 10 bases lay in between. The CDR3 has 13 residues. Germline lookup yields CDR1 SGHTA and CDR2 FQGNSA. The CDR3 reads CASSLVDSGGYTF. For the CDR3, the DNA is TGTGCCAGCAGCTTAGTAGATTCGGGTGGCTACACCTTC. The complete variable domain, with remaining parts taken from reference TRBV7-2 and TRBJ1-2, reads GAGVSQSPSNKVTEKGKDVELRCDPISGHTALYWYRQSLGQGLEFLIYFQGNSAPDKSGLPSDRFSAERTGGSVSTLTIQRTQQEDSAVYLCASSLVDSGGYTFGSGTRLTVV.

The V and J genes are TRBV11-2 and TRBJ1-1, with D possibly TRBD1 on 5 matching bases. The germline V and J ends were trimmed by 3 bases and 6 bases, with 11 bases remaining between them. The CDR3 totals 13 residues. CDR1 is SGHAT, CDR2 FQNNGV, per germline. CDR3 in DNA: TGTGCCAGCAGCTTTGTAATAGGGGCTGAAGCTTTCTTT. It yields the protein CASSFVIGAEAFF.

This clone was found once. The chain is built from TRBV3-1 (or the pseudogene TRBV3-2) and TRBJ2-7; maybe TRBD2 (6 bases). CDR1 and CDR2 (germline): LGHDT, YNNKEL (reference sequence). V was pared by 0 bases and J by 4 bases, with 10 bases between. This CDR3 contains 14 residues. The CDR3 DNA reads TGTGCCAGCAGCCAAGACTGGACTACTTACGAGCAGTACTTC. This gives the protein CASSQDWTTYEQYF.

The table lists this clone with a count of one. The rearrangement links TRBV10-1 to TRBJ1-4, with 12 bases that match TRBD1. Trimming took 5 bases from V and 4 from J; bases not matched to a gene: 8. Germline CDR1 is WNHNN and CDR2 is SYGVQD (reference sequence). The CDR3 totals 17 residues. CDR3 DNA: TGCGCCAGCAGTCCCGGGACAGGGGGCGAAGGTAATGAAAAACTGTTTTTT. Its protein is CASSPGTGGEGNEKLFF.

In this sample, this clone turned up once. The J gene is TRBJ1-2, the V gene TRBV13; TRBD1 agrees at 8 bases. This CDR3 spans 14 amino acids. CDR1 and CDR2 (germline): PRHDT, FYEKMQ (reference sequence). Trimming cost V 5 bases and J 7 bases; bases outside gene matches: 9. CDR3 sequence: CASSPLTGEGGYTF. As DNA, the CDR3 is TGTGCCAGCAGCCCCTTGACAGGGGAGGGTGGCTACACCTTC.

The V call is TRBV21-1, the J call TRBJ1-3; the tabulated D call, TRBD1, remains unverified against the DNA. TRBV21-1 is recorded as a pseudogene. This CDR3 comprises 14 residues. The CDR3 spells CASSIGAGYFSIYF. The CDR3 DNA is TGTGCCAGCAGCATCGGAGCAGGGTACTTCTCCATATATTTT.

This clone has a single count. This chain's CDR3 is CASSSNRETQYF. The CDR3 DNA follows: TGCGCCAGCAGCTCCAACCGGGAGACCCAGTACTTC. The chain employs TRBV5-1 and TRBJ2-5; D gene uncertain. The germline V gene has CDR1 SGHRS and CDR2 YFSETQ. This CDR3 contains 12 residues. V was clipped by 3 bases and J by 5 bases, with 8 bases between them.

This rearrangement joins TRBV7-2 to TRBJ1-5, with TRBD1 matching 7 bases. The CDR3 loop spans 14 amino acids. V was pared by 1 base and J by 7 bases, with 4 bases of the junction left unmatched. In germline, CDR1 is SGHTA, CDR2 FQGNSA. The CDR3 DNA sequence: TGTGCCAGCAGCTTAGACAGGGGTGGACAGCCCCAGCATTTT. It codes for CASSLDRGGQPQHF. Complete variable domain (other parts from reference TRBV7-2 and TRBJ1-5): GAGVSQSPSNKVTEKGKDVELRCDPISGHTALYWYRQSLGQGLEFLIYFQGNSAPDKSGLPSDRFSAERTGGSVSTLTIQRTQQEDSAVYLCASSLDRGGQPQHFGDGTRLSIL.

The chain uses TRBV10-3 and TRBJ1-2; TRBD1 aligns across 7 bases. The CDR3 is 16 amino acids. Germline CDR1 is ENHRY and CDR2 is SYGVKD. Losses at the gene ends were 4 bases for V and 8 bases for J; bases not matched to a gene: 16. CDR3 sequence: CAISGASTGLVEGYTF. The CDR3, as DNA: TGTGCCATCAGTGGGGCATCGACAGGGCTAGTAGAAGGCTACACCTTC.

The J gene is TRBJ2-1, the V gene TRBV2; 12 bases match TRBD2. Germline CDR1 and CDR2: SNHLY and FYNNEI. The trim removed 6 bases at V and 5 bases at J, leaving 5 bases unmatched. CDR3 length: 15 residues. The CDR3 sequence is CASRPLAGGDNEQFF. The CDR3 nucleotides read TGTGCCAGCAGGCCACTAGCGGGGGGAGACAATGAGCAGTTCTTC.